This T cell receptor beta chain is from a study of blood T cell repertoires in COVID-19 (TCRdb year 2020). With respect to the entire study: Samples covering the acute and convalescent phases of COVID-19 were provided by collaborators in the United States, Italy and Spain. The material from the prospective study consisted of cDNA or gDNA derived from T cells, B-cell-depleted T cells, or PBMCs. The repertoires were made available in a free public database intended to serve as a resource for research on the immune response to SARS-CoV-2. A de-identified subject ID, COVID-19 status, age in years and sex were almost always included in the sample metadata. Samples came from the ongoing ImmuneRACE study (first 160 participants) plus 1,254 subjects from 6 global collaborators. Where available, HLA class I and class II types were taken from metadata supplied by the sample provider and were not determined by assay-based typing. Subjects who had been exposed to COVID-19, were actively infected with it, or had recovered from it provided the deeply sampled blood TCRbeta repertoires that made up the dataset.

In regard to this clone: There is no known antigen for this receptor. No much larger clonotype is one base removed from it; base qualities were not supplied.

The immunoSEQ Assay, a bias-controlled multiplex PCR, was used to amplify TCRbeta CDR3 regions from genomic DNA. The original methods were these. Within the assay, amplification of reference gene primers was used to estimate how many nucleated cells each sample contained. To quantify the absolute abundance of each unique TCRbeta CDR3 rearrangement, sequence reads were collapsed and filtered. For each sample, productive Simpson clonality was calculated by taking the square root of Simpson's diversity index across productive rearrangements. TCRdb carries this immuneACCESS record with in-frame sequences only. Its versions omit some clonotypes, under half of them owing to an unresolved V gene in the studies checked, with the rest unexplained. V and J calls and clone size are copied from that table; D and trimming were computed from the DNA. In all, the sample holds under 150,000 clones, and around 85% of those were seen once. In total, the top ten clones hold roughly 4.5% of the sample.

CDR1 and CDR2 are read off the germline V gene (reference sequence) as MNHNY and SVGAGI. V ends up 5 bases short and J 6 bases short, with an unmatched junction base count of 9. The CDR3 goes from the cysteine to the phenylalanine over 15 residues. The entry retains the CDR3 DNA only, 45 bases that are in frame from base 1. Each collaborating institution followed its own protocols to collect whole blood in K2EDTA tubes. For TCRbeta analysis, collaborators shipped samples in one of three forms: frozen whole blood, isolated PBMCs, or DNA extracted from either of those sample types. Broader findings and caveats from the paper: The amount of clinical and demographic metadata varied by source and participant and was provided uncurated.

The sample was peripheral blood. This clonotype originated in a human donor in a cohort sampled during active COVID-19. The sequence is built from TRBV6-6 and TRBJ1-5; 8 bases in between match TRBD1. The CDR3: CASSPSSGGTQPQHF. The DNA is TGTGCCAGCAGTCCCTCCTCAGGGGGCACTCAGCCCCAGCATTTT.